This entry features one T cell receptor beta chain sequence. Per the original data handling: There were no quality scores in the junction-only immunoSEQ sequences, so filtering differed. The data were produced by immunoSEQ multiplex PCR, yet TCRdb's version contains in-frame clones alone and is incomplete. The V and J calls and the clone size are those of that table, but D and trimming were determined from the DNA. The table lists over a million clones, about 75% of them singletons. The data stem from a study of shared clonotypes between healthy human individuals. About the study: Researchers drew samples from two women and a few men aged 18 to 49. Plates per donor: three CD4 naive, three CD4 memory, two CD8 naive, one CD8 memory.

It was into CD45RA+ naive and CD45RA-negative memory subsets that the CD4+ cells were split. The CDR3 runs 13 residues. Germline V gives CDR1 LNHDA, CDR2 SQIVND (reference sequence). V shed 4 bases and J 11 bases; nucleotides not matched to a gene: 10. The receptor comes from a young man in good health. The sequenced material came from memory CD4+ T cells sorted from blood. Subset reported: CD45RA-negative fraction. This chain connects TRBV19 to TRBJ1-1, with 7 bases lining up with TRBD1. CDR3 amino acids: CASSRTGGEGAFF. Here the CDR3 DNA reads TGTGCCAGTAGTAGGACAGGAGGTGAAGGGGCTTTCTTT. Full variable domain (remainder filled in from reference TRBV19 and TRBJ1-1): DGGITQSPKYLFRKEGQNVTLSCEQNLNHDAMYWYRQDPGQGLRLIYYSQIVNDFQKGDIAEGYSVSREKKESFPLTVTSAQKNPTAFYLCASSRTGGEGAFFGQGTRLTVV.